This T cell receptor (beta chain) came from a study of CD8+ T cells in alopecia areata. Study-level background: Treated patients took oral tofacitinib at 5 to 10 mg twice daily. General study results and limits: Relative to normal scalp, lesional scalp, especially alopecia totalis/universalis, showed higher clonality. Scalp sequencing captures resident alphabeta T cells of normal skin too.

This CDR3 has 14 residues. V lost 3 bases and J 2 bases, leaving 13 bases between the germline ends. The germline V gene has CDR1 GTSNPN and CDR2 SVGIG (reference sequence). Peripheral blood, together with lesional scalp punch biopsies, was collected from alopecia areata patients. RNA was extracted and reverse transcribed into cDNA as the sequencing template. Generated by immunoSEQ multiplex PCR, the TCRdb table keeps only in-frame clones and is missing some. Among some 130,000 clones, approximately 49% were seen once, and the ten largest hold 18%. A few counts support this clone. No antigen is known for it.

The specimen comprised CD8+ T cells sorted from blood, sampled at week 0. The J gene is TRBJ1-1, the V gene TRBV30, with D perhaps matching TRBD1 (5 bases). The clonotype originates from a human donor with alopecia areata. CDR3 sequence reads: CAWSWVGANTEAFF. The CDR3 DNA follows: TGTGCCTGGAGCTGGGTAGGGGCTAACACTGAAGCTTTCTTT.